These 23 T cell receptor beta chains came from one sample sequenced in a study of cytotoxic CD8 clonotypes in ibrutinib-treated CLL (dated by TCRdb to the early 2020s). Libraries were made using the immunoSEQ multiplex PCR assay. Held by TCRdb, this immuneACCESS table contains in-frame sequences only and omits some clones. Under half of the omission traces to an unresolved V gene where checked; the cause of the rest is unknown. The sample table contains approximately 340,000 clones; only one count was recorded for about 64% of them. The ten largest clones capture about 6.7% of the sample. Sequences were derived from PBMCs, sampled after 36 months of ibrutinib treatment. The receptors shown here come from a human donor with chronic lymphocytic leukemia.

The chain combines TRBV19 with TRBJ1-1, with D unresolved. The germline V gene encodes CDR1 LNHDA and CDR2 SQIVND (reference sequence). The CDR3 length is 14 residues. Trimming took off 4 bases at V and 1 base at J, with 10 bases between the two ends. CDR3 DNA sequence: TGTGCCAGTAGTAATGAGTACTCGAACACTGAAGCTTTCTTT. Translated, it gives CASSNEYSNTEAFF.

The chain carries TRBV6-1 and TRBJ1-5, with a weak D call TRBD1 (5 bases). V was shortened by 6 bases and J by 5 bases, with 11 bases between the two germline ends. Germline loops: CDR1 MNHNS, CDR2 SASEGT. The CDR3 consists of 13 residues. CDR3 amino acids: CASSSTVDQPQHF. CDR3 nucleotide sequence: TGTGCCAGCAGCTCGACAGTTGATCAGCCCCAGCATTTT.

The chain carries TRBV11-2 and TRBJ2-7; 7 nucleotides align to TRBD2. V was pared by 5 bases and J by 5 bases, with 12 bases of the junction left unmatched. Germline V gives CDR1 SGHAT, CDR2 FQNNGV. The CDR3 loop spans 15 amino acids. CDR3 in DNA: TGTGCCAGCAGCATTAGCCCGGGACTACAGGACGAGCAGTACTTC. Its translation is CASSISPGLQDEQYF.

Remarks on this clone: Relative to the germline gene, one junction end is altered; a read error may explain this. V and J are TRBV2 and TRBJ2-6, with TRBD1 matching 9 bases. The CDR3 extends over 11 amino acids. The germline V gene has CDR1 SNHLY and CDR2 FYNNEI. The CDR3 region is CATWTGTGLDF. The CDR3, as DNA: TGTGCCACTTGGACCGGGACAGGGTTAGATTTC. Complete variable domain (other parts from reference TRBV2 and TRBJ2-6): EPEVTQTPSHQVTQMGQEVILRCVPISNHLYFYWYRQILGQKVEFLVSFYNNEISEKSEIFDDQFSVERPDGSNFTLKIRSTKLEDSAMYFCATWTGTGLDFGAGSRLTVL.

This chain connects TRBV29-1 to TRBJ1-3; 7 nucleotides agree with TRBD1. CDR1 and CDR2 (germline): SQVTM, ANQGSEA. J lost 0 bases, V lost 0 bases, and 5 bases had no gene match. The length of the CDR3 is 16 residues. CDR3 sequence: CSVEDRYRGSGNTIYF. The CDR3 DNA reads TGCAGCGTTGAAGATCGGTACAGGGGCTCTGGAAACACCATATATTTT.

This clone was observed a few times. The gene calls are TRBV19 and TRBJ2-5; perhaps TRBD1 as D (5 bases). Germline V gene sequence: CDR1 LNHDA, CDR2 SQIVND (reference sequence). This CDR3 has 14 residues. V gave up 3 bases and J gave up 4 bases, with 12 bases separating them. The CDR3 spells CASSIDSLGETQYF. The DNA of the CDR3 is TGTGCCAGTAGTATTGACAGCCTGGGAGAGACCCAGTACTTC.

The chain recombines TRBV6-5 with TRBJ1-5; 9 bases line up with TRBD1. Germline loops: CDR1 MNHEY, CDR2 SVGAGI. The CDR3 is 15 residues long. V dropped 6 bases and J dropped 4; count of bases not matched to a gene: 7. CDR3 DNA: TGTGCCAGCAGCCCGGACAGGGGAGGGAATCAGCCCCAGCATTTT. This sequence encodes CASSPDRGGNQPQHF.

The table lists this clone with a few counts. The rearrangement uses TRBV10-3 and TRBJ2-7; 10 nucleotides align to TRBD2. The V gene's germline CDR1 is ENHRY and CDR2 SYGVKD. The CDR3 length is 15 residues. V dropped 5 bases and J dropped 1; count of bases not matched to a gene: 5. The CDR3 DNA follows: TGTGCCATCAGTTTAAATAGCGGGGGGTCCTACGAGCAGTACTTC. Amino acid sequence: CAISLNSGGSYEQYF.

This clone showed up just a few times. This rearrangement joins TRBV7-8 to TRBJ2-7; perhaps TRBD1 as D (5 bases). This CDR3 region has 13 residues. V shed 7 bases and J shed 6 bases, with 16 bases lying between them. Germline V gene data show CDR1 as SGHVS and CDR2 as FQNEAQ. CDR3: CASTRAQGREQYF. The CDR3 DNA sequence: TGTGCCAGCACCCGGGCCCAGGGTCGCGAGCAGTACTTC.

The CDR3 sequence is CAWLVPGGGSYEQYF. CDR3 nucleotide sequence: TGTGCCTGGCTAGTTCCAGGGGGCGGCTCCTACGAGCAGTACTTC. V gene TRBV30 combines with J gene TRBJ2-7, with 8 nucleotides matching TRBD1. CDR3 length: 15 residues. Germline V CDR1 and CDR2: GTSNPN, SVGIG (reference sequence). Trimming took 5 bases from V and 0 from J; bases not matched to a gene: 9. The whole variable domain, remainder taken from reference TRBV30 and TRBJ2-7, is SQTIHQWPATLVQPVGSPLSLECTVEGTSNPNLYWYRQAAGRGLQLLFYSVGIGQISSEVPQNLSASRPQDRQFILSSKKLLLSDSGFYLCAWLVPGGGSYEQYFGPGTRLTVT.

This clone was found once. The chain has TRBV6-1 and TRBJ2-1; 8 bases are shared with TRBD2. CDR1 and CDR2 from the germline V gene are MNHNS and SASEGT. This CDR3 contains 17 residues. J lost 3 bases, V lost 3 bases, and 10 bases had no gene match. CDR3 protein: CASSDRGGQSFYNEQFF. As DNA, the CDR3 is TGTGCCAGCAGTGATCGGGGGGGGCAATCGTTCTACAATGAGCAGTTCTTC.

The chain couples TRBV28 to TRBJ2-5, with 10 bases that match TRBD1. CDR1 MDHEN and CDR2 SYDVKM come from the germline V gene. CDR3 length: 15 amino acids. V dropped 5 bases and J dropped 4; count of bases not matched to a gene: 7. CDR3 protein: CASSKTGQGIETQYF. As DNA, the CDR3 is TGTGCCAGCAGTAAGACGGGACAGGGGATAGAGACCCAGTACTTC.

The chain has TRBV19 and TRBJ2-7; TRBD2 is a possible D gene (6 bases). Trimming pared 7 bases from V and 4 bases from J, leaving 17 bases between. Germline values: CDR1 LNHDA, CDR2 SQIVND (reference sequence). The CDR3 runs 14 residues. For the CDR3, the DNA is TGTGCCAGTACGGTAGGCGGACTACCGTACGAGCAGTACTTC. Amino acid sequence: CASTVGGLPYEQYF.

Only a few counts were recorded for this clone. The CDR3 DNA reads TGTGCCAGCACCCCTGGAGCTGATCCCCAGTTCTTC. Translated: CASTPGADPQFF. V gene TRBV28 combines with J gene TRBJ2-1, with no clear D. Trimming removed 7 bases from V and 13 bases from J, with 17 bases in between. This CDR3 spans 12 amino acids. Germline CDR1 reads MDHEN; CDR2 reads SYDVKM.

This clone was seen more than once but under ten times. The chain combines TRBV6-5 with TRBJ1-2; possibly TRBD1 for D (5 bases). This CDR3 has 15 amino acids. Germline-derived CDR1 and CDR2 are MNHEY and SVGAGI. V shed 1 base and J shed 5 bases, with 14 bases lying between them. The CDR3 protein is CASSYYPGPEYGYTF. The CDR3 coding sequence is TGTGCCAGCAGTTACTATCCGGGACCGGAGTATGGCTACACCTTC.

In this sample, this clone turned up once. The V gene is TRBV5-1, the J gene TRBJ2-7; TRBD1 is a possible D gene (7 bases). CDR1 and CDR2 from the germline V gene are SGHRS and YFSETQ. The CDR3 covers 15 residues. V was shortened by 1 base and J by 2 bases, with 13 bases between the two germline ends. Here the CDR3 DNA reads TGCGCCAGCAGCTTGACCCCAGGGGGGACCTACGAGCAGTACTTC. This translates into CASSLTPGGTYEQYF.

This clone was seen only once. CDR3 in amino acids: CASSLRSDDLLPLHF. The DNA for the CDR3 is TGCGCCAGCAGCTTGAGGTCGGACGACCTTTTACCCCTCCACTTT. The genes are TRBV5-1 and TRBJ1-6; D call uncertain. Germline assignment: CDR1 SGHRS and CDR2 YFSETQ. V was shortened by 1 base and J by 12 bases, with 17 bases between the two germline ends. The CDR3 runs to 15 residues.

The genes are TRBV21-1 and TRBJ2-5; the D call of TRBD1 is as the table states it, not checked on the DNA. TRBV21-1 is termed a pseudogene. The CDR3 is made up of 18 amino acids. As DNA, the CDR3 is TGTGCCAGCAGGGAGCCGGGACAGGGGGAACCGTACCAAGAGACCCAGTACTTC. Residues: CASREPGQGEPYQETQYF.

The rearrangement uses TRBV5-1 and TRBJ1-2; tentative D call: TRBD1 (5 bases). Germline V gene sequence: CDR1 SGHRS, CDR2 YFSETQ. V lost 5 bases and J lost 4, with 18 bases in between. The CDR3 has 15 amino acids. CDR3 region: CASRQTDAIIYGYTF. The CDR3 DNA sequence: TGCGCCAGCAGGCAGACAGACGCCATTATCTATGGCTACACCTTC.

The chain recombines TRBV6-1 with TRBJ1-4; 8 bases are a match to TRBD1. Germline V lookup: CDR1 MNHNS, CDR2 SASEGT. V trimming: 4 bases; J trimming: 6 bases; junction bases outside the gene matches: 1. This CDR3 comprises 13 residues. Here the CDR3 DNA reads TGTGCCAGCAGTGTACAGGGGGATGAAAAACTGTTTTTT. It specifies CASSVQGDEKLFF.

In this sample, this clone turned up a few times. The chain recombines TRBV18 with TRBJ2-2, with 12 bases lining up with TRBD2. The CDR3 contains 17 residues. Germline V gives CDR1 KGHSH, CDR2 LQKENI. With V trimmed by 8 bases and J by 6 bases, 13 bases remained unmatched. The CDR3 loop is CASGLPPGLAGAGELFF. The CDR3 bases are TGTGCCAGCGGGCTTCCACCGGGACTAGCGGGTGCCGGGGAGCTGTTTTTT.

The genes are TRBV9 and TRBJ2-3, with D unresolved. V shed 3 bases and J shed 4 bases, with 15 bases lying between them. The CDR3 loop spans 15 amino acids. CDR1 and CDR2 (germline): SGDLS, YYNGEE. For the CDR3, the DNA is TGTGCCAGCAGCGGCGACGTCCTATATGCAGATACGCAGTATTTT. It is translated as CASSGDVLYADTQYF.

This chain connects TRBV7-9 to TRBJ2-7; perhaps D is TRBD1 or TRBD2 (5 bases each). Germline assignment: CDR1 SEHNR and CDR2 FQNEAQ (reference sequence). V shed 3 bases and J shed 3 bases, with 12 bases lying between them. The length of the CDR3 is 14 residues. The CDR3 sequence is CASSFAGTYYEQYF. The CDR3 nucleotides read TGTGCCAGCAGCTTTGCCGGGACCTACTACGAGCAGTACTTC.